A selection of T cell receptor beta chains follows, all from one sample in a study of beta chain features in type 1 diabetes. Here immunoSEQ multiplex PCR was the method, and the copy in TCRdb shows in-frame clones only, minus some. The sample has roughly 500,000 clones; about an eighth are singletons. The source material was naive CD4+ T cells from blood. The receptor source for this set is a woman aged 18-29 years in good health. Each CDR3 is given with its conserved first and last residue. D genes are given only for firm matches. Clone size appears in some rows only: once, few, many, or a class for an expanded clone.

V gene	D gene	clone size	J gene	CDR3 DNA	CDR3 protein
TRBV25-1	.	few	TRBJ2-1	TGTGCCAGCAGGACCCAAGGGTACAATGAGCAGTTCTTC	CASRTQGYNEQFF
TRBV15	.	few	TRBJ1-1	TGTGCCACCAGCAGAGGGATGGGCACTGAAGCTTTCTTT	CATSRGMGTEAFF
TRBV30	TRBD1	.	TRBJ1-2	TGTGCCTGGGCTATCAGAGGGACAGGGATCCCCTATGGCTACACCTTC	CAWAIRGTGIPYGYTF
TRBV19	TRBD2	.	TRBJ2-1	TGTGCCAGTAGGGTTAGCGGGACCAATGAGCAGTTCTTC	CASRVSGTNEQFF
TRBV7-2	TRBD1	.	TRBJ2-7	TGTGCCAGCAGCCGCGAGGGGACAGGGATCCACGAGCAGTACTTC	CASSREGTGIHEQYF
TRBV5-1	.	few	TRBJ2-5	TGCGCCAGCAGCCGGGACCTCGGGGAGACCCAGTACTTC	CASSRDLGETQYF
TRBV5-6	.	.	TRBJ1-2	TGTGCCAGCAGCTGGAGGGTTCCGAACTATGGCTACACCTTC	CASSWRVPNYGYTF
TRBV5-4	TRBD1	.	TRBJ1-1	TGTGCCAGCAGCAACAGGGGGGTTGACACTGAAGCTTTCTTT	CASSNRGVDTEAFF
TRBV23-1	TRBD1	few	TRBJ2-6	TGCGCCAGCAGTCAATCGCGACAGGGAAAGACCAACGTCCTGACTTTC	CASSQSRQGKTNVLTF
TRBV30	.	.	TRBJ2-3	TGTGCCTGGGGTCCCCAAGCGCAATACACAGATACGCAGTATTTT	CAWGPQAQYTDTQYF
TRBV29-1	.	few	TRBJ1-2	TGCAGCGTTGAAGTCCCAGGAGGGTATGGCTACACCTTC	CSVEVPGGYGYTF
TRBV9	.	once	TRBJ1-6	TGTGCCAGCACTCCCGGGGGAAGCTCCTATAATTCACCCCTCCACTTT	CASTPGGSSYNSPLHF
TRBV7-9	TRBD1	few	TRBJ2-7	TGTGCCAGCAGCTTAGGGACAGGCTACGAGCAGTACTTC	CASSLGTGYEQYF
TRBV4-1	.	.	TRBJ1-4	TGCGCCAGCAGCCAAGCCAGGGGCAATGAAAAACTGTTTTTT	CASSQARGNEKLFF
TRBV7-7	.	few	TRBJ1-1	TGTGCTAGCAGCTTAGGACAGTACACTGAAGCTTTCTTT	CASSLGQYTEAFF
TRBV4-3	.	few	TRBJ1-2	TGCGCCAGCAGCCAAGACTGGCAGAACTATGGCTACACCTTC	CASSQDWQNYGYTF
TRBV29-1	.	few	TRBJ1-4	TGCAGCGTTCAAAGGGATCCAGCAACTAATGAAAAACTGTTTTTT	CSVQRDPATNEKLFF
TRBV4-1	.	few	TRBJ2-7	TGCGCCAGCAGCGTCGGACTCCCCGGGACCTACGAGCAGTACTTC	CASSVGLPGTYEQYF
TRBV15	TRBD1	.	TRBJ2-5	TGTGCCACCAGCATAGACAGGGACCAAGAGACCCAGTACTTC	CATSIDRDQETQYF
TRBV21-1	.	few	TRBJ2-7	TGTGCCAGCAGCAAAGCGCTTAGTGGGACGGTGAGCTCCTACGAGCAGTACTTC	CASSKALSGTVSSYEQYF
TRBV18	.	once	TRBJ1-2	TGTGCCAGCTCCCCAGACAGAGCTAACTATGGCTACACCTTC	CASSPDRANYGYTF
TRBV7-6	.	.	TRBJ2-1	TGTGCCAGCAGCTTAGCGGGCTGGAACAATGAGCAGTTCTTC	CASSLAGWNNEQFF
TRBV2	.	few	TRBJ2-5	TGTGCCAGCAGGAACCCAGCGGGGACCCAGTACTTC	CASRNPAGTQYF
TRBV18	TRBD1	few	TRBJ2-3	TGTGCCAGCTCACCCGACAGGGGAACCACAGATACGCAGTATTTT	CASSPDRGTTDTQYF
TRBV27	.	few	TRBJ1-1	TGTGCCAGCAGTTTACAGCATATGAACACTGAAGCTTTCTTT	CASSLQHMNTEAFF
TRBV2	.	.	TRBJ1-2	TGTGCCAGCAGTGTCACTAACTATGGCTACACCTTC	CASSVTNYGYTF
TRBV14	.	few	TRBJ2-1	TGTGCCAGCAGCTACTACTACAATGAGCAGTTCTTC	CASSYYYNEQFF